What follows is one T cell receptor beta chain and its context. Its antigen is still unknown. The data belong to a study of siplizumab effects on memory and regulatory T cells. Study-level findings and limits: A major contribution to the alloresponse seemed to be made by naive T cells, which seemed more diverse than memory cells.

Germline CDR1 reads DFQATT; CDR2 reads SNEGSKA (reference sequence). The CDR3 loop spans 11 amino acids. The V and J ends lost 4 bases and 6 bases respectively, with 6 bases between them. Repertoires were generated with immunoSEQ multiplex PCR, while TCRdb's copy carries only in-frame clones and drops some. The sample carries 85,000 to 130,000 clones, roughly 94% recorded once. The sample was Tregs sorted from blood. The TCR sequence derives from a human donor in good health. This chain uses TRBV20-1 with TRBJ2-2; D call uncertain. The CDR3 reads CSATLAGELFF. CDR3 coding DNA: TGCAGTGCTACCTTAGCCGGGGAGCTGTTTTTT.